A selection of T cell receptor beta chains follows, all from one sample in a study of blood T cell repertoires in COVID-19. Generated by immunoSEQ multiplex PCR, the TCRdb table keeps only in-frame clones and is missing some. The table includes tens of thousands of clones, approximately 91% detected once. Sequencing was done on a sample of peripheral blood. The receptor source for this set is a man between 60 and 75 years old with COVID-19, enrolled during active disease. CDR3s include the opening cysteine and the closing phenylalanine or tryptophan. D genes are given only for firm matches. Size is omitted from some rows. Given values are once, few, many or a class for expanded clones.

>TRBJ2-7|TRBV24-1|-|TRBD1
TGTGCCACCAGTGATTCAGAACAGGGGTCCTACGAGCAGTACTTC
CATSDSEQGSYEQYF
>TRBJ1-2|TRBV6-2/TRBV6-3|-|-
TGTGCCAGCAGTTACTCGTCAGGGATCTATGGCTACACCTTC
CASSYSSGIYGYTF
>TRBJ2-1|TRBV29-1|once|TRBD1
TGCAGCGTTGAAGTGGGACAGGACGGGTACAATGAGCAGTTCTTC
CSVEVGQDGYNEQFF
>TRBJ1-4|TRBV19|-|-
TGTGCCAGTACCGTCGGATTATCAGGTGAAAAACTGTTTTTT
CASTVGLSGEKLFF
>TRBJ2-1|TRBV4-2|-|TRBD2
TGTGCCAGCAGCCAAGGACTAGCGGGAGCAGGGTATGAGCAGTTCTTC
CASSQGLAGAGYEQFF
>TRBJ2-2|TRBV6-1|once|-
TGTGCCAGCAGTGAGATGCGGGCGAACACCGGGGAGCTGTTTTTT
CASSEMRANTGELFF
>TRBJ2-5|TRBV7-9|-|TRBD1
TGTGCCAGCAGCTCCGGACAGGGGAGATGGGAGACCCAGTACTTC
CASSSGQGRWETQYF
>TRBJ2-3|TRBV7-2|-|TRBD2
TGTGCCAGCAGCTTTAGATCCCTTACGGGGCTAGCGGGAGCTACGCAGTATTTT
CASSFRSLTGLAGATQYF
>TRBJ1-2|TRBV11-3|-|-
TGTGCCAGCAGCTTCGGGCAGGGTCGCTATGGCTACACCTTC
CASSFGQGRYGYTF
>TRBJ2-2|TRBV29-1|once|TRBD2
TGCAGCGTTTTAATCAGGGCGAGAAAGGATACTAGCGGGAGTAACACCGGGGAGCTGTTTTTT
CSVLIRARKDTSGSNTGELFF
>TRBJ2-7|TRBV5-1|-|TRBD1
TGCGCCAGCTCCGGGACAGGGTCGTACGAGCAGTACTTC
CASSGTGSYEQYF
>TRBJ2-4|TRBV28|-|TRBD1
TGTGCCAGCAGTTTATCCGGCAGGGGGCTCGGAAACATTCAGTACTTC
CASSLSGRGLGNIQYF
>TRBJ2-7|TRBV14|-|TRBD1
TGTGCCAGCAGCCAAGTACGGACAGGGCTCTACGAGCAGTACTTC
CASSQVRTGLYEQYF
>TRBJ2-1|TRBV9|-|-
TGTGCCAGCAGCGCCGACAAACCCTGGAATGAGCAGTTCTTC
CASSADKPWNEQFF
>TRBJ2-7|TRBV3-1/TRBV3-2|-|-
TGTGCCAGCAGCCAAGAGAGGTCCGAGCAGTACTTC
CASSQERSEQYF
>TRBJ2-5|TRBV5-8|-|-
TGTGCCAGCAGTTTCGGGACTCTCACAGAGACCCAGTACTTC
CASSFGTLTETQYF
>TRBJ2-3|TRBV18|-|TRBD2
TGTGCCAGCTCATCCGGGACTAGCGGGACTACAGATACGCAGTATTTT
CASSSGTSGTTDTQYF
>TRBJ2-7|TRBV5-1|-|TRBD2
TGCGCCAGCAGCTTGCGGACTAGCTCCTACGAGCAGTACTTC
CASSLRTSSYEQYF
>TRBJ2-1|TRBV7-9|-|TRBD2
TGTGCCAGCAGCAGAGCGGGAGGCTCGTACAATGAGCAGTTCTTC
CASSRAGGSYNEQFF
>TRBJ2-1|TRBV3-1/TRBV3-2|-|TRBD2
TGTGCCAGCAGCCAAGGGGCCGGGACTAGTTCGAGGAATGAGCAGTTCTTC
CASSQGAGTSSRNEQFF
>TRBJ2-1|TRBV24-1|-|-
TGTGCCACTCGCGGGTCACTGCCCAATGAGCAGTTCTTC
CATRGSLPNEQFF
>TRBJ2-1|TRBV7-2|-|TRBD2
TGTGCCAGCAGCTTAGCTAGCGGGGACTACAATGAGCAGTTCTTC
CASSLASGDYNEQFF
>TRBJ2-4|TRBV7-2|-|-
TGTGCCAGCAGCTTAGGGGTGCGGGACATTCAGTACTTC
CASSLGVRDIQYF
>TRBJ2-3|TRBV18|-|-
TGTGCCAGCTCACCGGGCAGGGATACAGATACGCAGTATTTT
CASSPGRDTDTQYF
>TRBJ2-7|TRBV23-1|-|-
TGCGCCAGCAGTCAAAGGCGGGGCAGGGATGGGTACTACGAGCAGTACTTC
CASSQRRGRDGYYEQYF
>TRBJ1-2|TRBV5-1|-|-
TGCGCCAGCAGCTTGGAGGCAGGGGACTATGGCTACACCTTC
CASSLEAGDYGYTF
>TRBJ2-3|TRBV12-3/TRBV12-4|-|-
TGTGCCAGCAGCGGGAGCGGCGGTACGCAGTATTTT
CASSGSGGTQYF
>TRBJ2-1|TRBV6-4|-|TRBD2
TGTGCCAGCAGTGACTCAGGAGCGGGAGGGCCCGGCAATGAGCAGTTCTTC
CASSDSGAGGPGNEQFF
>TRBJ2-1|TRBV11-3|once|TRBD2
TGTGCCAGCAGCGGAGAGACTAGCGGGAGCGGTTATGAGCAGTTCTTC
CASSGETSGSGYEQFF
>TRBJ1-1|TRBV10-3|-|-
TGTGCCATCGGGCCACGGGAGAACACTGAAGCTTTCTTT
CAIGPRENTEAFF
>TRBJ2-7|TRBV7-2|-|-
TGTGCCAGCAGCCCAAGGGCGGGGATCTCCTACGAGCAGTACTTC
CASSPRAGISYEQYF
>TRBJ1-1|TRBV23-1|-|-
TGCGCCAGCAGTTATCAGGCAGAGTCTGAAGCTTTCTTT
CASSYQAESEAFF
>TRBJ2-7|TRBV3-1/TRBV3-2|-|-
TGTGCCAGCAGCCAAGAATGGCCACAGACCTACGAGCAGTACTTC
CASSQEWPQTYEQYF
>TRBJ2-3|TRBV6-1|-|TRBD2
TGTGCCAGCAGTGAATTGTACCCCGGGGGGTCAGATACGCAGTATTTT
CASSELYPGGSDTQYF
>TRBJ1-5|TRBV24-1|-|-
TGTGCCACCAGTCTCCCAGGGGTCTCACAGCCCCAGCATTTT
CATSLPGVSQPQHF
>TRBJ2-3|TRBV12-2|-|-
TGTGCAAGTCGCTTAGCTCAGGACACAGATACGCAGTATTTT
CASRLAQDTDTQYF
>TRBJ2-2|TRBV6-5|-|-
TGTGCCAGCAGTTTGATGGCGGGGATCAACACCGGGGAGCTGTTTTTT
CASSLMAGINTGELFF
>TRBJ1-1|TRBV6-5|-|TRBD1
TGTGCCAGCAGACAGGGGGCAACTGAAGCTTTCTTT
CASRQGATEAFF
>TRBJ2-1|TRBV7-3|-|TRBD2
TGTGCCAGCAGCTTAACGGCTAGCGGTTACAATGAGCAGTTCTTC
CASSLTASGYNEQFF
>TRBJ1-1|TRBV6-1|-|-
TGTGCCAGCAGTGAATTCGGGAGGGGTGAGAACACTGAAGCTTTCTTT
CASSEFGRGENTEAFF
>TRBJ2-2|TRBV5-1|-|-
TGCGCCAGCAGCTTGGGACTAGAAATCGGGGAGCTGTTTTTT
CASSLGLEIGELFF
>TRBJ1-2|TRBV3-1/TRBV3-2|-|-
TGTGCCAGCAGCTCCAGGGATTTCTATGGCTACACCTTC
CASSSRDFYGYTF
>TRBJ2-7|TRBV7-9|-|TRBD1
TGTGCCAGCAGCTTAGAAGGGGACAGCTCCTACGAGCAGTACTTC
CASSLEGDSSYEQYF
>TRBJ2-7|TRBV5-1|-|-
TGCGCCAGCAGCAGCCTGGCTAGCGCCTACGAGCAGTACTTC
CASSSLASAYEQYF
>TRBJ1-2|TRBV5-5|-|-
TGTGCCAGCAGCTTGGCCTCCGGCCGAGCGTATAGCTACACCTTC
CASSLASGRAYSYTF
>TRBJ2-1|TRBV28|once|TRBD2
TGTGCCAGCAGTCTAACCGGGAGGGCCTCCAATGAGCAGTTCTTC
CASSLTGRASNEQFF
>TRBJ1-1|TRBV6-6|-|-
TGTGCCAGCAGTTACTCGTCAGGGGACACTGAAGCTTTCTTT
CASSYSSGDTEAFF
>TRBJ2-1|TRBV30|-|TRBD2
TGTGCCTGGAGTGTACTAGCGGGATTTAATGAGCAGTTCTTC
CAWSVLAGFNEQFF
>TRBJ1-2|TRBV18|-|TRBD1
TGTGCCAGCTCACCACCGTATACAGGGGAGTATGGCTACACCTTC
CASSPPYTGEYGYTF
>TRBJ2-1|TRBV5-1|-|TRBD2
TGCGCCAGCAGCTTGCGACTAGCGGGAGGGAACAATGAGCAGTTCTTC
CASSLRLAGGNNEQFF
>TRBJ2-5|TRBV5-4|-|TRBD2
TGTGCCAGCAGCTTGGAACTAGCGGGAAGGGAGACCCAGTACTTC
CASSLELAGRETQYF
>TRBJ1-3|TRBV5-1|-|TRBD1
TGCGCCAGCAGCATATCCGGGACAGGGGGCTCTGGAAACACCATATATTTT
CASSISGTGGSGNTIYF
>TRBJ1-1|TRBV7-9|-|-
TGTGCCAGCAGCTTGGCCTCCGGGGTCGAAGCTTTCTTT
CASSLASGVEAFF
>TRBJ1-1|TRBV6-5|-|-
TGTGCCAGCAGGCGAGCCTTGAACACTGAAGCTTTCTTT
CASRRALNTEAFF
>TRBJ2-7|TRBV10-2|few|TRBD1
TGCGCCAGCACCTACAGGGGGCCGTACGAGCAGTACTTC
CASTYRGPYEQYF